These T cell receptor beta chains were read from a single sample in a study of blood T cells in healthy people across ages. TCRdb re-called the 5' RACE reads with MiXCR, one entry per CDR3 protein. Altogether fewer than 800,000 distinct CDR3 sequences are present, roughly 20% being singletons, with the ten largest covering 3% to 4%. The sequencing input was blood. The receptors were sampled from a man between 65 and 80 years old in good health. The CDR3 runs from the conserved cysteine through the conserved F or W. The D gene is left open where the match is weak. Size tells how often a clone was seen (once, few, many) or the class of an expanded clone, and some rows leave it out.

>TRBJ2-7|.|.|TRBV21-1
TGTGCCAGTCCTTGGTACTACGAGCAGTACTTC
CASPWYYEQYF
>TRBJ2-2|few|.|TRBV7-9
TGTGCCAGCAGCTTTGCCGGGCCCCACACCGGGGAGCTGTTTTTT
CASSFAGPHTGELFF
>TRBJ2-7|.|.|TRBV6-1
TGTGCCAGCAGTCCACGAGGCGGGCAGTACTTC
CASSPRGGQYF
>TRBJ2-7|.|TRBD1|TRBV5-6
TGTGCCAGCAGCTTGGGTCCCGGGACAGGTCCCTACGAGCAGTACTTC
CASSLGPGTGPYEQYF
>TRBJ2-7|few|TRBD2|TRBV10-1
TGCGCCAGCAGTGAAGGACTAGCGGGAGACGGGGTTCGTAACGAGCAGTACTTC
CASSEGLAGDGVRNEQYF
>TRBJ2-7|.|.|TRBV7-9
TGTGCCAGCAGCCCAAAAGGACCCGTTGGGGAGCAGTACTTC
CASSPKGPVGEQYF
>TRBJ2-2|many|.|TRBV29-1
TGCAGCGTTGATGTGCAGGGAAGCGGGGAGCTGTTTTTT
CSVDVQGSGELFF
>TRBJ2-1|many|TRBD1|TRBV4-3
TGCGCCAGCAGCCAAGAAACTTATTGGGCCGGGACAGGGATGAATGAGCAGTTCTTC
CASSQETYWAGTGMNEQFF
>TRBJ2-7|few|TRBD2|TRBV7-8
TGTGCCAGCCTTGGGACTAGCGGAACCTACGAGCAGTACTTC
CASLGTSGTYEQYF
>TRBJ2-4|few|TRBD2|TRBV7-2
TGTGCCAGCAGCTTAGGTCTAGCGGTAGCCAAAAACATTCAGTACTTC
CASSLGLAVAKNIQYF
>TRBJ2-7|.|TRBD1|TRBV5-1
TGCGCCAGCAGCTTGGACGCCGGGACAGCCTACGAGCAGTACTTC
CASSLDAGTAYEQYF
>TRBJ2-5|few|.|TRBV27
TGTGCCAGCAGTTTATCTAGGGGTCCGACCCAGTACTTC
CASSLSRGPTQYF
>TRBJ2-7|.|TRBD2|TRBV5-5
TGTGCCAGCAGCTTGGATCCTAGCGGGAGTGTATACGAGCAGTACTTC
CASSLDPSGSVYEQYF
>TRBJ1-1|.|.|TRBV18
TGTGCCAGCTCACCACAGGGAGGGGTGAACACTGAAGCTTTCTTT
CASSPQGGVNTEAFF
>TRBJ2-7|.|.|TRBV5-1
TGCGCCAGCAGCTTGGAACGTAGCTCCTACGAGCAGTACTTC
CASSLERSSYEQYF
>TRBJ2-1|.|TRBD1|TRBV12-3/TRBV12-4
TGTGCCAGCAGTTTCGGAGGGACAGGGTCGGGAGGAAATGAGCAGTTCTTC
CASSFGGTGSGGNEQFF
>TRBJ2-7|.|TRBD2|TRBV29-1
TGCAGCGTTGAGGCTAGCGGGCACGACGAGCAGTACTTC
CSVEASGHDEQYF
>TRBJ2-1|.|.|TRBV29-1
TGCAGCGTCTTCGGAGGATTATACTCTGAGCAGTTCTTC
CSVFGGLYSEQFF
>TRBJ2-7|.|.|TRBV29-1
TGCAGCGTTGAAACGGGCAGGGCCTCCTACGAGCAGTACTTC
CSVETGRASYEQYF
>TRBJ2-1|many|.|TRBV4-3
TGCGCCAGCAGCCAAGATTCTGTGGGAGGACTAACTAATGAGCAGTTCTTC
CASSQDSVGGLTNEQFF
>TRBJ2-7|.|.|TRBV4-1
TGCGCCAGCAGCCAGGCCCCGGGACGGGGATACGAGCAGTACTTC
CASSQAPGRGYEQYF
>TRBJ2-1|.|TRBD2|TRBV20-1
TGCAGTGCCGATGCCCAGCGAGCGGGAATGCATGAGCAGTTCTTC
CSADAQRAGMHEQFF
>TRBJ1-1|.|.|TRBV4-2
TGTGCCAGCAGCCAAGAAGGGACACCGAACACTGAAGCTTTCTTT
CASSQEGTPNTEAFF
>TRBJ2-3|few|TRBD1|TRBV12-3/TRBV12-4
TGTGCCAGCAGTGTTCTAGGACAGGTTCTCACAGATACGCAGTATTTT
CASSVLGQVLTDTQYF
>TRBJ1-1|.|.|TRBV12-3/TRBV12-4
TGTGCCAGCAGTTTAGAGGGCTCGGGCACTGAAGCTCTCTTT
CASSLEGSGTEALF
>TRBJ2-4|few|.|TRBV7-9
TGTGCCAGCAGCTTATCCAGCAATCTAGCCAAAAACATTCAGTACTTC
CASSLSSNLAKNIQYF
>TRBJ2-5|.|.|TRBV29-1
TGCAGCGTCCGCAATAGAGGGTTGAGTCCAGAGACCCAGTACTTC
CSVRNRGLSPETQYF
>TRBJ2-7|.|TRBD2|TRBV28
TGTGCCAGCAGTTGGGGGGGAGAAGGGGCCTACGAGCAGTACTTC
CASSWGGEGAYEQYF
>TRBJ2-1|few|.|TRBV20-1
TGCAGTGCTAGAGATCCCCGGGGATCCCCGGAGCAGTTCTTC
CSARDPRGSPEQFF